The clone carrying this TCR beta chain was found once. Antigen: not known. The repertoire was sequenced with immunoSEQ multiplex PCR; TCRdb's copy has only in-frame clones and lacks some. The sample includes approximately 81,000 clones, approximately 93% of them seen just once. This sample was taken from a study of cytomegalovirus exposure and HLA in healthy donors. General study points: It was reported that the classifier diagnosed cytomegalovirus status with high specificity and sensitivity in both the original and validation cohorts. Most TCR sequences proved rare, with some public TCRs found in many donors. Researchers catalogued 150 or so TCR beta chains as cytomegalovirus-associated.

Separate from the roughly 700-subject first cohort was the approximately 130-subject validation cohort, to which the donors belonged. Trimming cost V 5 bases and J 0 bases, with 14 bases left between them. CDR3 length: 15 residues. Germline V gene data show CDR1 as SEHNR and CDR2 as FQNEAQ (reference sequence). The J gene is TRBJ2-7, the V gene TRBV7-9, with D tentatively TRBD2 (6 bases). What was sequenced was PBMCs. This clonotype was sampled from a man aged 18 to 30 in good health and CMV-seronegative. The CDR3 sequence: CASSPPGLNSYEQYF. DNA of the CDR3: TGTGCCAGCAGCCCACCGGGACTCAACTCCTACGAGCAGTACTTC. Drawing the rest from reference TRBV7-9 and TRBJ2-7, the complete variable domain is DTGVSQNPRHKITKRGQNVTFRCDPISEHNRLYWYRQTLGQGPEFLTYFQNEAQLEKSRLLSDRFSAERPKGSFSTLEIQRTEQGDSAMYLCASSPPGLNSYEQYFGPGTRLTVT.